What follows describes a single T cell receptor beta chain. Germline and genes: mouse. From the germline J gene comes the end of the CDR3, since the read stops 1 residue before it. This sample was included in a study of tissue T cells after allogeneic stem cell transplantation. The CDR3 sequence is 15 residues long. From germline, CDR1 is SGHLS and CDR2 HYDKME. V lost 2 bases to trimming and J lost 3 bases, with 10 bases between them. TCRdb's table, derived via immunoSEQ multiplex PCR, lists solely in-frame clones and lacks some. The sample has fewer than 4,500 clones, approximately 49% seen once; the top ten hold under 25%. Time point here: mouse harvest day 14 after allogeneic transplant. Tail vein injection delivered 10^7 T-cell-depleted bone marrow cells and 10^6 splenic CD5+ T cells.

Input material: gut tissue. This clonotype originated in a female BALB/c mouse given C57BL/6 T cells with graft-versus-host disease after an allogeneic hematopoietic cell transplant. V and J are TRBV12-2 and TRBJ1-6; a possible D gene is TRBD1 (6 bases). TRBJ1-6 is noted as an ORF with a role that remains uncertain. CDR3 DNA (partial): TGTGCCAGCTCTCCCGGGACAAACTATAATTCGCCCCTCTAC. It encodes CASSPGTNYNSPLY. In full, the CDR3 is CASSPGTNYNSPLYF.